This is a list of T cell receptor beta chains from one sample in a study of T cell responses to AZD1222 COVID-19 vaccine. Method: immunoSEQ multiplex PCR; TCRdb's copy keeps in-frame clones and lacks some. The table records more than 85,000 clones, about 81% of them present only once. Here the sequenced sample was peripheral blood, taken 28 days after the second AZD1222 dose. These receptor sequences come from an adult who received the AZD1222 COVID-19 vaccine. The CDR3 runs from the conserved cysteine through the conserved F or W. Fields, in order: clone size, V gene, D gene, J gene, CDR3 DNA, CDR3 protein. A D gene is named only where the DNA matches it firmly. For some rows the clone size is stated as once, few or many, or as a class when expanded; others skip it.

>NA|TRBV10-3|TRBD1|TRBJ1-1
TGTGCCATCAGTGTGGAGGGGGCCAACACTGAAGCTTTCTTT
CAISVEGANTEAFF
>NA|TRBV2|NA|TRBJ2-2
TGTGCCAGCAGACCCTCCCATGGTCAGAACACCGGGGAGCTGTTTTTT
CASRPSHGQNTGELFF
>NA|TRBV7-2|NA|TRBJ2-2
TGTGCCAGCAGCTTTCGCCCGGGACCTTTGACCGGGGAGCTGTTTTTT
CASSFRPGPLTGELFF
>NA|TRBV11-2|NA|TRBJ1-2
TGTGCCAGCAGCGTACGGGGGGACTATGGCTACACCTTC
CASSVRGDYGYTF
>NA|TRBV2|NA|TRBJ1-3
TGTGCCAGCACGGGGCTCCCTGGAAACACCATATATTTT
CASTGLPGNTIYF
>NA|TRBV12-3/TRBV12-4|TRBD1|TRBJ1-5
TGTGCCAGCAGTCAGGACAGGAGAAAGCCCCAGCATTTT
CASSQDRRKPQHF
>NA|TRBV7-9|TRBD2|TRBJ2-1
TGTGCCAGCAGCTCATTAGCGGGGGGAATGAAGAAATCCTACAATGAGCAGTTCTTC
CASSSLAGGMKKSYNEQFF
>NA|TRBV6-4|TRBD2|TRBJ2-1
TGTGCCAGCAGCCGGCTAGCGGGAGTTGTCAATGAGCAGTTCTTC
CASSRLAGVVNEQFF
>NA|TRBV7-9|TRBD1|TRBJ1-3
TGTGCCAGCAGCCCGGTGCGGACAGGGGAAACCACCATATATTTT
CASSPVRTGETTIYF
>NA|TRBV5-8|TRBD2|TRBJ2-3
TGTGCCAGCAGCTCGGGACTAGCGGGAGGAGATACGCAGTATTTT
CASSSGLAGGDTQYF
>NA|TRBV19|NA|TRBJ1-1
TGTGCCAGTAGTCTGGTTGGGGCCGAAAGCACTGAAGCTTTCTTT
CASSLVGAESTEAFF
>once|TRBV29-1|TRBD2|TRBJ2-1
TGCAGCTCCCGAGCGGGAGGGGGATCCTACAATGAGCAGTTCTTC
CSSRAGGGSYNEQFF
>once|TRBV7-9|NA|TRBJ1-2
TGTGCCAGCAGCTTAGAATCAAGTGGCTACACCTTC
CASSLESSGYTF
>NA|TRBV6-5|NA|TRBJ1-2
TGTGCCAGCAGCCGAGACAGGCGCTTCAATGGTGGCTACACCTTC
CASSRDRRFNGGYTF
>NA|TRBV10-2|TRBD1|TRBJ2-3
TGCGCCAGCAGCTCGGGACAGGCTAGCACAGATACGCAGTATTTT
CASSSGQASTDTQYF
>NA|TRBV7-9|NA|TRBJ1-3
TGTGCCAGCAGCTTAGTTGGAAACACCATATATTTT
CASSLVGNTIYF
>NA|TRBV5-1|NA|TRBJ2-6
TGCGCCAGCAGCTTGGCCGGTCCCTCTGGGGCCAACGTCCTGACTTTC
CASSLAGPSGANVLTF
>NA|TRBV6-2/TRBV6-3|TRBD1|TRBJ1-1
TGTGCCAGCAGCCTACAGGGGGCTTTAGAGACTGAAGCTTTCTTT
CASSLQGALETEAFF
>NA|TRBV27|TRBD1|TRBJ2-7
TGTGCCAGCAGGGAAGCGACAGGGGGCGGCTACGAGCAGTACTTC
CASREATGGGYEQYF
>NA|TRBV7-9|TRBD2|TRBJ2-1
TGTGCCAGCAGCGGGGGACTAGCGGGAGTGAGGGAGCAGTTCTTC
CASSGGLAGVREQFF
>few|TRBV6-2/TRBV6-3|TRBD2|TRBJ2-2
TGTGCCAGCAGTCCCGGGGGGGGAGCAACCGGGGAGCTGTTTTTT
CASSPGGGATGELFF
>NA|TRBV5-1|TRBD1|TRBJ1-3
TGCGCCAGCAGCTTGGGAGGGGGCGAAAACACCATATATTTT
CASSLGGGENTIYF
>NA|TRBV7-9|TRBD2|TRBJ2-5
TGTGCCAGCAGCTCAGCGGGGTTCGAAGGGACCCAGTACTTC
CASSSAGFEGTQYF
>NA|TRBV7-9|TRBD2|TRBJ2-3
TGTGCCAGCAGCTCTTGGGCCTCTAGCGGGAGGGCAGATACGCAGTATTTT
CASSSWASSGRADTQYF
>NA|TRBV29-1|NA|TRBJ1-6
TGCAGCGTTAGAGAGGGAGGTTCACCCCTCCACTTT
CSVREGGSPLHF
>NA|TRBV19|TRBD1|TRBJ2-6
TGTGCCAGTAGGTTCGACAGGGGAGTCTCTGGGGCCAACGTCCTGACTTTC
CASRFDRGVSGANVLTF